The sequence of this T cell receptor beta chain was determined in a study of human T cells and chemical hapten exposure. TCRdb itself ran the RACE reads through MiXCR, one entry per CDR3 protein. The sample yields under 50,000 distinct CDR3 sequences, 3.7% seen once. Time point reported: healthy volunteer bleed at 6 weeks. Unfractionated whole blood served as the source for total RNA extraction. The V end was cut by 2 bases, the J end by 7 bases, with 9 bases between. CDR3 size: 14 residues. The chain employs TRBV12-3 or TRBV12-4 and TRBJ1-6, with D hard to call. The sample taken for sequencing was whole blood. This clonotype was sampled from a human donor in good health. Some clones in this sample may be carry-over from other donors' samples. The CDR3 DNA is TGTGCCAGCAGTTTACCCCCCTTAAATTCACCCCTCCACTTT. Translated: CASSLPPLNSPLHF.